This T cell receptor beta chain was recovered during a study of early T cells in non-severe SARS-CoV-2 infection. Across the whole study: RNA in bulk from unsorted whole blood was sequenced, and chains were unpaired. Notes on the study in general: Matching against VDJdb likely underestimated virus-specific expansions, favoring anti-spike CD8.

Unique molecular identifiers tagged individual cDNA molecules. MiXCR was run by TCRdb on the 5' RACE reads, yielding one entry per CDR3 protein. This sample has more than 20,000 distinct CDR3 sequences, with about 3.7% found just once. This clonotype was counted only a few times. Its antigen remains unknown. The CDR3 spans 13 residues. Trimming pared 1 base from V and 8 bases from J, leaving 9 bases between. In germline, CDR1 is DFQATT, CDR2 SNEGSKA (reference sequence). This sequence originates from an adult who was a healthcare worker with PCR-confirmed SARS-CoV-2 infection or an uninfected control (not recorded which). The chain joins TRBV20-1 to TRBJ1-6; D is uncertain. Sequencing was done on a sample of whole blood. This CDR3 is CSARGTVYSPLHF. CDR3 sequence (DNA): TGCAGTGCTAGAGGGACTGTTTATTCACCCCTCCACTTT.